This TCR beta chain was sequenced during a study of CDR3 diversity in severe acne. CDR3 size: 19 residues. The germline gives CDR1 MNHNS, CDR2 SASEGT. The J segment lost 7 bases and the V segment lost 4 bases, leaving 17 bases of the junction unmatched. Via MiXCR, TCRdb re-called the PCR reads, giving one row per CDR3 protein. The table lists about 90,000 distinct CDR3 sequences, about 50% of them singletons. The material sequenced was blood. The chain links TRBV6-1 to TRBJ1-6; 9 bases fit TRBD1. The clonotype was recovered from a male donor in good health, serving as a control. CDR3: CASSANWGGTGTENSPLHF. For the CDR3, the DNA is TGTGCCAGCAGTGCCAACTGGGGTGGGACAGGGACAGAGAATTCACCCCTCCACTTT.